This TCR beta chain was recorded in a study of regulatory T cells in long-lasting Graves disease. The study's findings and limits: Persistent Graves' patients showed less TCR diversity than newly diagnosed patients showed. The small sample size may have reduced accuracy. Segments TRBV28, TRBJ1-2 and TRBJ2-5 showed preferential usage in persistent disease.

The TCR beta library used iRepertoire HTBI primers with Arm-PCR amplification of CDR3. Authors' data handling: The identification of 50 to 65 TRBV and roughly 14 TRBJ segments was made across samples. Using its own MiXCR run on the multiplex PCR reads, TCRdb lists one record per CDR3 protein. The V and J calls were not made by the authors but by TCRdb's processing. The data hold about 290,000 distinct CDR3 sequences, with around a fifth observed a single time. Stated time point: persistent/refractory GD, antithyroid drugs over 5 years with positive TRAb. Researchers made the TCR library from RNA that was extracted from PBMCs. Turning to this clonotype: The antigen is unknown.

CDR1 is SQVTM and CDR2 is ANQGSEA in the germline V gene. The length of the CDR3 is 12 residues. V was trimmed by 4 bases and J by 7 bases, leaving 11 bases between them. The rearrangement joins TRBV29-1 to TRBJ2-4; D possibly corresponds to TRBD1 (5 bases). Here the sequenced sample was peripheral blood mononuclear cells (PBMCs), taken when the disease was refractory, from a patient treated with antithyroid drugs. The TCR sequence derives from a female donor with Graves disease. CDR3 bases: TGCAGCGTTGGGTTTCAGGGTAACATTCAGTACTTC. It specifies CSVGFQGNIQYF.